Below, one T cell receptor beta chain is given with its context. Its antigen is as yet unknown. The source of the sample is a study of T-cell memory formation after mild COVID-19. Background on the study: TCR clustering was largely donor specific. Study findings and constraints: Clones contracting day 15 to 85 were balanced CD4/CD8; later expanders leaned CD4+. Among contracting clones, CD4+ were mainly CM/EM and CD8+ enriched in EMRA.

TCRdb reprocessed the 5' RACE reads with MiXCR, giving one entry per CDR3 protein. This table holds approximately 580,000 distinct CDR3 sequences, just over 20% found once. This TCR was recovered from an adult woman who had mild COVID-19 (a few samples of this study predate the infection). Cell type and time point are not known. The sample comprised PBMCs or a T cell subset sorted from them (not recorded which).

CDR3 amino acids: CSARGGAGAWYEQYF. The DNA of the CDR3 is TGCAGTGCTAGGGGGGGGGCAGGCGCGTGGTACGAGCAGTACTTC. The V and J genes are TRBV20-1 and TRBJ2-7; tentative D call: TRBD2 (7 bases). In germline, CDR1 is DFQATT, CDR2 SNEGSKA (reference sequence). The CDR3 contains 15 residues. V dropped 3 bases and J dropped 4 bases, with 19 bases sitting between them.